Presented here are 11 T cell receptor beta chains from one specimen sequenced in a study of cytotoxic CD8 clonotypes in ibrutinib-treated CLL. Here immunoSEQ multiplex PCR was the method, and the copy in TCRdb shows in-frame clones only, minus some. The sample records approximately 100,000 clones, more than 70% being singletons. This specimen consisted of PBMCs, obtained after 24 months of ibrutinib treatment. These receptors all stem from a human donor with chronic lymphocytic leukemia.

The chain employs TRBV5-6 and TRBJ2-2; tentative D call: TRBD1 (6 bases). The CDR3 has 14 amino acids. Trimming left V 2 bases short and J 3 bases short, with 8 bases between. Germline CDR1 is SGHDT and CDR2 is YYEEEE. CDR3 region: CASSFGTYTGELFF. DNA for the CDR3: TGTGCCAGCAGCTTCGGGACATACACCGGGGAGCTGTTTTTT.

V and J are TRBV5-8 and TRBJ2-5; TRBD2 is a possible D gene (5 bases). This CDR3 has 13 residues. The V and J ends lost 2 bases and 3 bases respectively, with 8 bases between them. Germline CDR1 is SGHTS and CDR2 is YDEGEE. The CDR3 protein is CASSLDGEETQYF. The CDR3 bases are TGTGCCAGCAGCTTAGACGGGGAAGAGACCCAGTACTTC.

A few counts support this clone. The chain carries TRBV27 and TRBJ1-2; possible D gene TRBD1, 5 bases. CDR1 and CDR2 from the germline V gene are MNHEY and SMNVEV (reference sequence). This CDR3 is 13 amino acids long. The V end was cut by 4 bases, the J end by 7 bases, with 13 bases between. The CDR3 sequence is CASSWWQGGGYTF. The CDR3 coding sequence is TGTGCCAGCAGTTGGTGGCAGGGAGGTGGCTACACCTTC.

The chain couples TRBV7-6 to TRBJ2-3; TRBD2 agrees at 10 bases. J gave up 9 bases and V 5 bases, and 8 bases lay outside the gene matches. CDR3 size: 14 residues. Germline V lookup: CDR1 SGHVS, CDR2 FNYEAQ. DNA of the CDR3: TGTGCCAGCAGCACGCCCCAACTAGCGGGGACGCAGTATTTT. Residues: CASSTPQLAGTQYF.

This chain links TRBV11-2 with TRBJ1-3; D remains ambiguous. The CDR3 extends over 16 amino acids. Per the germline V gene, CDR1 is SGHAT and CDR2 is FQNNGV. V was shortened by 1 base and J by 0 bases, with 10 bases between the two germline ends. The CDR3 is CASSLAVSFSGNTIYF. The CDR3 DNA reads TGTGCCAGCAGCTTAGCGGTCAGCTTCTCTGGAAACACCATATATTTT.

The V call is TRBV19, the J call TRBJ2-7; 8 bases line up with TRBD1. The CDR3 runs to 15 residues. Per the germline V gene, CDR1 is LNHDA and CDR2 is SQIVND (reference sequence). With V trimmed by 6 bases and J by 6 bases, 13 bases remained unmatched. This chain's CDR3 is CASSPRPGQVSEQYF. CDR3 nucleotides: TGTGCCAGTAGCCCTAGACCGGGACAGGTAAGCGAGCAGTACTTC.

The chain is built from TRBV6-5 and TRBJ2-5, with 8 bases aligning to TRBD2. Germline CDR1 MNHEY, CDR2 SVGAGI. Germline trimming cut 6 bases from V and 1 base from J; bases unmatched to any gene: 4. The CDR3 is made up of 14 amino acids. The CDR3 DNA reads as TGTGCCAGCAGCCGGGGGGGGTCCCAAGAGACCCAGTACTTC. This encodes CASSRGGSQETQYF.

The chain carries TRBV19 and TRBJ2-7, with 11 bases matching TRBD1. The CDR3 is 15 residues long. After removal of 9 bases from V and 2 bases from J, the junction contained 9 bases not matched to a gene. The germline V gene has CDR1 LNHDA and CDR2 SQIVND (reference sequence). CDR3 nucleotides: TGTGCCAGCTCATTTGGGGGACAGGGGGCCTACGAGCAGTACTTC. Translated: CASSFGGQGAYEQYF.

The chain has TRBV18 and TRBJ2-3; no firm D call. Germline CDR1 KGHSH, CDR2 LQKENI. V was trimmed by 3 bases and J by 6 bases, leaving 13 bases between them. The CDR3 runs to 14 residues. DNA of the CDR3: TGTGCCAGCTCACCCGTCCTCGGCGGCGATACGCAGTATTTT. Translated: CASSPVLGGDTQYF.

The V gene is TRBV4-3, the J gene TRBJ1-2; D is uncertain. Trimming removed 7 bases from V and 4 bases from J, with 13 bases in between. The germline V gene encodes CDR1 LGHNA and CDR2 YSLEER. There are 13 residues in the CDR3. The CDR3 bases are TGCGCCAGCACCGGAGACACGTCCTATGGCTACACCTTC. This sequence encodes CASTGDTSYGYTF.

This clone was observed many times. This chain links TRBV11-2 with TRBJ2-3, with TRBD2 identical over 7 bases. J was trimmed by 4 bases and V by 6 bases; bases with no gene match: 4. The length of the CDR3 is 13 residues. The germline V gene has CDR1 SGHAT and CDR2 FQNNGV. CDR3 coding DNA: TGTGCCAGCAGGGCCAGCGGGGCAGATACGCAGTATTTT. Translated: CASRASGADTQYF.